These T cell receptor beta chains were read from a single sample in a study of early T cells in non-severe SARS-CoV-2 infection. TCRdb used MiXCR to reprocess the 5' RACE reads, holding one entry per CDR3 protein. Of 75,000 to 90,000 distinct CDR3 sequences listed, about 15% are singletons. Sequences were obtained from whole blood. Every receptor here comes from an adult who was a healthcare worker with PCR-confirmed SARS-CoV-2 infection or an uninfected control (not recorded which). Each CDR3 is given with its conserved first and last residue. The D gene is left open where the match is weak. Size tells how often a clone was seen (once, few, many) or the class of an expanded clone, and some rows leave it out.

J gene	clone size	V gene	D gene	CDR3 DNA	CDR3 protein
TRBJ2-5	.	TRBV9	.	TGTGCCAGCAGCGTAGGACAGTCTCTGGAGACCCAGTACTTC	CASSVGQSLETQYF
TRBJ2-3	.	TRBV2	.	TGTGCCAGCAGTGATGAGACAGGACGCACAGATACGCAGTATTTT	CASSDETGRTDTQYF
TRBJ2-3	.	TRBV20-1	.	TGCAGTGCTTCCGGGACCTTTACAGATACGCAGTATTTT	CSASGTFTDTQYF
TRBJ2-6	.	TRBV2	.	TGTGCCAGCAGTGAATACAGGGCTGGGGCCAACGTCCTGACTTTC	CASSEYRAGANVLTF
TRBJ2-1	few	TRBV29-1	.	TGCAGCGTTGACACTAGCCCCAATGAGCAGTTCTTC	CSVDTSPNEQFF
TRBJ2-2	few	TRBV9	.	TGTGCCAGCAGCGTAGAGGTTACCGGGGAGCTGTTTTTT	CASSVEVTGELFF
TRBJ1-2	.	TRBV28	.	TGTGCCAGCCACGCACAGGGCCATGGCTACACCTTC	CASHAQGHGYTF
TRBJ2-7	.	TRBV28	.	TGTGCCAGCAGTTCCCTAAACTACGAGCAGTACTTC	CASSSLNYEQYF
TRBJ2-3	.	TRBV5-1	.	TGCGCCAGCAGCTTGGAAGGCGTGGACACTACACAGTATTTT	CASSLEGVDTTQYF
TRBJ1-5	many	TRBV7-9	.	TGTGCCAGCAGCTCGGCACGCAATCAGCCCCAGCATTTT	CASSSARNQPQHF
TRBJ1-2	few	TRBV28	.	TGTGCCAGCAGGGGTGATGGCTACACCTTC	CASRGDGYTF
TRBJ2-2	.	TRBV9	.	TGTGCCAGCAGCCCAGGGGGGTGGAGCACCGGGGAGCTGTTTTTT	CASSPGGWSTGELFF
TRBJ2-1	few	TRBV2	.	TGTGCCAGCATCATCCGCCCCGCATCCCATGAGCAGTTCTTC	CASIIRPASHEQFF
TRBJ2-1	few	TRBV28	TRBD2	TGTGCCAGCAGTTTATGGGAAAAGACTAGCGAACCTTACAATGAGCAGTTCTTC	CASSLWEKTSEPYNEQFF
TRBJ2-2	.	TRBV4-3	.	TGCGCCAGCAGCCAAGATGAGGGGAGAACCGGGGAGCTGTTTTTT	CASSQDEGRTGELFF
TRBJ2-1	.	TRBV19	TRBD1	TGTGCCAGTAGGCGACAGGGGAAGCTGGATGAGCAGTTCTTC	CASRRQGKLDEQFF
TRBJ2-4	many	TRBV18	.	TGTGCCAGCTCACCGTCGGGCTTCCCTATAGCCAAAAACATTCAGTACTTC	CASSPSGFPIAKNIQYF
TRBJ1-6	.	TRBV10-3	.	TGTGCCACCACGATCAATTTAGGGGATAATTCACCCCTCCACTTT	CATTINLGDNSPLHF
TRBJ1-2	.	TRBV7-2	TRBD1	TGTGCCAGCAGCAGCAACAGGGGAGCTAACTATGGCTACACCTTC	CASSSNRGANYGYTF
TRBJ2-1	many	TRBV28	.	TGTGCCAGCAGTTTGAGTCACGAGCAGTTCTTC	CASSLSHEQFF
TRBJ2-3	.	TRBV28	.	TGTGCGAGCAAAACTTATCAGACTAGCACAGATACGCAGTATTTT	CASKTYQTSTDTQYF
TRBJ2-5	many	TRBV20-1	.	TGCAGTGCAAAAGAGCGACGGTTCCAAGAGACCCAGTACTTC	CSAKERRFQETQYF
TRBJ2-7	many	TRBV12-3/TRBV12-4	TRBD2	TGTGCCAGCAGCTGGGGACTAGCGGGCTCCTACGAGCAGTACTTC	CASSWGLAGSYEQYF
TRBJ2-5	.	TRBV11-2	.	TGTGCCAGCAGTAATTTGGACAGTCCTAAGGGGACCCAGTACTTC	CASSNLDSPKGTQYF
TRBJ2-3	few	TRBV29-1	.	TGCAGCGTTGAATGGGGGACGACAGATACGCAGTATTTT	CSVEWGTTDTQYF
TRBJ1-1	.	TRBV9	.	TGTGCCAGCAGCGTATCGGAGGGGGCTGAAGCTTTCTTT	CASSVSEGAEAFF
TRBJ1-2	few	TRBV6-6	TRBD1	TGTGCCAGCAGTCCCCGGGACAGTCCCAACGACTACACCTTC	CASSPRDSPNDYTF
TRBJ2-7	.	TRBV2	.	TGTGCCAGCAGTGAAAAGGGCTACGAGCAGTACTTC	CASSEKGYEQYF
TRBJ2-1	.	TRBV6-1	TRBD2	TGTGCCAGCAAGGAAGGACTAGCGGGGATCTCCTACAATGAGCAGTTCTTC	CASKEGLAGISYNEQFF
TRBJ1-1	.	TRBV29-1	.	TGCAGCGTTTGGGAGACGACTGAAGCTTTCTTT	CSVWETTEAFF
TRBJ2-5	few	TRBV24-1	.	TGTGCCACCAGTGAGGGGACGGGGGAGACCCAGTACTTC	CATSEGTGETQYF
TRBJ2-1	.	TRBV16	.	TGTGCCAGCAGCCAATCGCATGAGCAGTTCTTC	CASSQSHEQFF
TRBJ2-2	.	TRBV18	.	TGTGCCAGCTCACCGGGGACCGGTCCGAACACCGGGGAGCTGTTTTTT	CASSPGTGPNTGELFF
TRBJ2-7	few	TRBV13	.	TGTGCCAGCAGCCCTATGATCCGTGACTCCTACGAGCAGTACTTC	CASSPMIRDSYEQYF
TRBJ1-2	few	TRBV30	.	TGTGCCTGGAATACAGGGAGTTTCGGCTACACCTTC	CAWNTGSFGYTF
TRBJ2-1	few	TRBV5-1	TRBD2	TGCGCCAGCAGCTTGGCGCCGGGACTAGCGGGAGGTGAGCAGTTCTTC	CASSLAPGLAGGEQFF
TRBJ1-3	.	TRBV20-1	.	TGCGGTGTCCCCAACCCTAGAGACACCATATATTTT	CGVPNPRDTIYF
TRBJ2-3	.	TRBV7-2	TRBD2	TGTGCCAGCAGCCTAACTAGCGCATACACAGATACGCAGTATTTT	CASSLTSAYTDTQYF
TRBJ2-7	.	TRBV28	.	TGTGCCAGCAGTTTCGGAGGATCGGCGGTAAACAAGTACTTC	CASSFGGSAVNKYF
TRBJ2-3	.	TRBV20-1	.	TGCAGTGCTAGGGGACACAGGACACTCACAGATACGCAGTATTTT	CSARGHRTLTDTQYF
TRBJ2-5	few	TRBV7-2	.	TGTGCCAGCAGCTTATGGGGGTCGTCGGTGACCCAGTACTTC	CASSLWGSSVTQYF
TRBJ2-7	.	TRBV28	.	TGTGCCAGCAGTCTAGTCCTGGGGGAAGGGCACGAGCAGTACTTC	CASSLVLGEGHEQYF
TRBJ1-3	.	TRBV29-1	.	TGCAGCGTGTGGGGGGAGGCTGGAAACACCATATATTTT	CSVWGEAGNTIYF
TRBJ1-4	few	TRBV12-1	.	TGTGCCCCCAAACGGGGTGGGAAACTGTTTTTT	CAPKRGGKLFF
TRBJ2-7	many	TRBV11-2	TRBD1	TGTGCCAGCAGCCAGGGGGACGAGCAGTACTTC	CASSQGDEQYF
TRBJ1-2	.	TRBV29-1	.	TGCAGCGTTGAAAGTCTGCAGCCGGTTAACTATGGCTACACCTTC	CSVESLQPVNYGYTF
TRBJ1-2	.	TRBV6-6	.	TGTGCCAGCAGTGAACGACAGGTCGACGGGGGCGCAGGCTATGGCTACACCTTC	CASSERQVDGGAGYGYTF
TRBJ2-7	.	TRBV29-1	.	TGCAGCGTTGAAGAAAACCAGCGTGAGCAGTACTTC	CSVEENQREQYF
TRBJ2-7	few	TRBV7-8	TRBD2	TGTGCCAGCAGCTTCGCGGGGGATCGGGTCTACGAGCAGTACTTC	CASSFAGDRVYEQYF
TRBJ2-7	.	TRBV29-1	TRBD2	TGCAGCGTTACGACTAGCGGGATAGGGAACGAGCAGTACTTC	CSVTTSGIGNEQYF
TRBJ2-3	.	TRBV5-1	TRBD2	TGCGCCAGCAGCTTGATGGGGGGGAGTACAGATACGCAGTATTTT	CASSLMGGSTDTQYF
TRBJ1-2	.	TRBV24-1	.	TGTGCCACCAGGAGCGCCCTTGGCTATGGCTACACCTTC	CATRSALGYGYTF
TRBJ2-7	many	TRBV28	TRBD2	TGTGCCAGCAGTTTAGGGACTAGCGGGAGCTGGTACGAGCAGTACTTC	CASSLGTSGSWYEQYF
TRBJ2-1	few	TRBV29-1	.	TGCAGCGTCCCGACTACCAACAATGAGCAGTTCTTC	CSVPTTNNEQFF
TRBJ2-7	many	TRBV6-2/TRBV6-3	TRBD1	TGTGCCAGCAGTTACGGGGGACAGACTCCCTACGAGCAGTACTTC	CASSYGGQTPYEQYF
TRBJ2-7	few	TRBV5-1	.	TGCGCCAGCAGCCTGTTCTCGGACAGTTCCTACGAGCAGTACTTC	CASSLFSDSSYEQYF
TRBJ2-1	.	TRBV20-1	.	TGCAGTGCTAGCGGGGACCTATACAATGAGCAGTTCTTC	CSASGDLYNEQFF
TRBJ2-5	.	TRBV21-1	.	TGTGCCAGCAGCATTGACGGACAAGAGACCCAGTACTTC	CASSIDGQETQYF
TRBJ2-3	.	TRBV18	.	TGTGCCAGCTCACCTCCGGGACTGCAGGATACGCAGTATTTT	CASSPPGLQDTQYF